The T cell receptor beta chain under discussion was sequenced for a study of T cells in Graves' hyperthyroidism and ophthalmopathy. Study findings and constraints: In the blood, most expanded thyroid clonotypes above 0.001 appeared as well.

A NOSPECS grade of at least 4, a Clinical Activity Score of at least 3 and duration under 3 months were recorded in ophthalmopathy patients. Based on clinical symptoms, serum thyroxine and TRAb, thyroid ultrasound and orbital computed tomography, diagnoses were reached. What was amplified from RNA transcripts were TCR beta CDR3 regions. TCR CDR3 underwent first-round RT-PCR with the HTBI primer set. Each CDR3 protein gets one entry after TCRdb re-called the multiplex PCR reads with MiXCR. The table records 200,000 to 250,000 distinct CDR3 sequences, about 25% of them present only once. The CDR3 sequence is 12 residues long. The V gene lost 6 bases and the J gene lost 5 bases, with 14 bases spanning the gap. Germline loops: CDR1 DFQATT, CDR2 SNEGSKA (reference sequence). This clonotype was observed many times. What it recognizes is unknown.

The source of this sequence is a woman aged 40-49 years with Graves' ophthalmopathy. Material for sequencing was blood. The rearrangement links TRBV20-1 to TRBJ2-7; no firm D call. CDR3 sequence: CSATTDEDEQYF. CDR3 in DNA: TGCAGTGCGACCACAGACGAGGACGAGCAGTACTTC.